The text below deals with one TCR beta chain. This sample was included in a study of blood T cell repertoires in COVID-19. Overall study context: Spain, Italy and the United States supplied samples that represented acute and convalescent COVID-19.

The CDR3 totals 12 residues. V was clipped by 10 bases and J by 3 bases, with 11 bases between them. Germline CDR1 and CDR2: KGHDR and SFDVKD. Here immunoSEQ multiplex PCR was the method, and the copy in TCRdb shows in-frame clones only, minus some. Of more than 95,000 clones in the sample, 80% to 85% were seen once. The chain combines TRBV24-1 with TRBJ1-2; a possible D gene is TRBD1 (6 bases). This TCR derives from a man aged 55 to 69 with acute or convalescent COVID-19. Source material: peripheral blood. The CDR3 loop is CATGGVDYGYTF. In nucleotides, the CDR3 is TGTGCCACAGGGGGGGTAGACTATGGCTACACCTTC.